The rows below give T cell receptor beta chains drawn from one sample of a study of shared clonotypes between healthy human individuals. TCRdb's copy holds only in-frame clones and misses some; the assay was immunoSEQ multiplex PCR. The sample yields roughly 2.5 million clones, around nine tenths seen once. Sequencing was carried out using naive CD4+ T cells sorted from blood. Receptor source: a man younger than 30 in good health. Each CDR3 is given with its conserved first and last residue. The D gene is left open where the match is weak. Clone size is stated in some rows and not others, as once, few, many or a class when expanded.

NA	NA	TRBV7-9	TRBJ2-7	TGTGCCAGCAGCTTAACCCTAGTGGGGGGCGAGCAGTACTTC	CASSLTLVGGEQYF
NA	NA	TRBV5-4	TRBJ2-3	TGTGCCAGCAGCTTGAGCGTTAGCCCAGATACGCAGTATTTT	CASSLSVSPDTQYF
once	TRBD1	TRBV7-9	TRBJ2-7	TGTGCCAGCAGCGGTCAAGTCGGGACAGGCGAGCAGTACTTC	CASSGQVGTGEQYF
NA	TRBD2	TRBV4-3	TRBJ2-7	TGCGCCAGCAGCCAAGATGTATACACGGGAGGGTACGAGCAGTACTTC	CASSQDVYTGGYEQYF
NA	NA	TRBV4-1	TRBJ2-3	TGCGCCAGCAGCCAAGACCCCCAGCAAAATACGCAGTATTTT	CASSQDPQQNTQYF
NA	TRBD1	TRBV19	TRBJ2-2	TGTGCCACCGGGGACAGGGGTAACACCGGGGAGCTGTTTTTT	CATGDRGNTGELFF
NA	NA	TRBV6-5	TRBJ1-3	TGTGCCAGCAGTTGGGGATCCTTCTCTGGAAACACCATATATTTT	CASSWGSFSGNTIYF
NA	TRBD1	TRBV28	TRBJ2-5	TGTGCCAGCAGGACTACCCGGACAGGGGGAGAGACCCAGTACTTC	CASRTTRTGGETQYF
NA	NA	TRBV18	TRBJ1-5	TGTGCCAGCTCAAGGGGTTATAGCAATCAGCCCCAGCATTTT	CASSRGYSNQPQHF
NA	TRBD2	TRBV9	TRBJ2-1	TGTGCCAGCAGCTTTGGACTAGGCCTATACAATGAGCAGTTCTTC	CASSFGLGLYNEQFF
once	NA	TRBV11-2	TRBJ2-1	TGTGCCAGCAGGAAGGGGCTGCTAGACGACACGGGTGAGCAGTTCTTC	CASRKGLLDDTGEQFF
NA	TRBD2	TRBV5-4	TRBJ2-1	TGTGCCAGCAGCAGGGGTAGCGGGAGAACGGATGAGCAGTTCTTC	CASSRGSGRTDEQFF
NA	TRBD2	TRBV29-1	TRBJ2-3	TGCAGCGCTGGGAGTCGGGGGGGCCTCCCAGATACGCAGTATTTT	CSAGSRGGLPDTQYF
NA	TRBD2	TRBV6-5	TRBJ2-5	TGTGCCAGCAGAACTAGCGGGAGTTTTGGAGAGACCCAGTACTTC	CASRTSGSFGETQYF
NA	NA	TRBV28	TRBJ2-1	TGTGCCAGCAGTTCGGTTGGACAGAAGTTCTACAATGAGCAGTTCTTC	CASSSVGQKFYNEQFF
NA	TRBD1	TRBV2	TRBJ1-4	TGTGCCAGCAGTCGGACAGGGGGCGTCGGTGAAAAACTGTTTTTT	CASSRTGGVGEKLFF
NA	NA	TRBV7-9	TRBJ1-3	TGTGCCAGCAGCTCCTGGGCGAGCTCTGGAAACACCATATATTTT	CASSSWASSGNTIYF
once	NA	TRBV7-9	TRBJ2-3	TGTGCCAGCAGCTCCCGACCAGACACAGATACGCAGTATTTT	CASSSRPDTDTQYF
NA	NA	TRBV28	TRBJ2-2	TGTGCCAGCAACCCCGGGAACCGCGGGGAGCTGTTTTTT	CASNPGNRGELFF
NA	TRBD1	TRBV5-4	TRBJ1-2	TGTGCCAGCAGCCTATCCGACAGGGTCGGCTATGGCTACACCTTC	CASSLSDRVGYGYTF
NA	TRBD2	TRBV5-1	TRBJ2-5	TGCGCCAGCAGCTTGTGGGGGGGAGCGGAGACCCAGTACTTC	CASSLWGGAETQYF
NA	NA	TRBV9	TRBJ2-7	TGTGCCAGCAGCGTAGATGGCAGGGGGGTCCACGAGCAGTACTTC	CASSVDGRGVHEQYF
NA	NA	TRBV18	TRBJ2-5	TGTGCCAGCTCACCACCGAATCAGGAAGAGACCCAGTACTTC	CASSPPNQEETQYF
NA	NA	TRBV7-9	TRBJ2-7	TGTGCCAGCAGCTTAGGCGATTCCTACGAGCAGTACTTC	CASSLGDSYEQYF
NA	TRBD1	TRBV7-9	TRBJ2-2	TGTGCCAGCAGCTCATGGACAGGGGACACCGGGGAGCTGTTTTTT	CASSSWTGDTGELFF
NA	TRBD1	TRBV4-1	TRBJ2-3	TGCGCCAGCAGCCAAGTAGGGACAGGGGGCAAGACAGATACGCAGTATTTT	CASSQVGTGGKTDTQYF
NA	TRBD2	TRBV5-1	TRBJ2-5	TGCGCCAGCAGCTTGGCGGCTAGCGGGAGTTTGGAGACCCAGTACTTC	CASSLAASGSLETQYF
NA	NA	TRBV5-4	TRBJ2-1	TGTGCCAGCAGGAGCGGGAGTAGGGGGCACAATGAGCAGTTCTTC	CASRSGSRGHNEQFF
NA	NA	TRBV5-4	TRBJ1-2	TGTGCCAGCAGCCACTCAGGGGCGGGGGACTATGGCTACACCTTC	CASSHSGAGDYGYTF
once	TRBD2	TRBV7-2	TRBJ2-1	TGTGCCAGCAGCTTAGGCCCTATGGGACTAGCGGGAGAGGGGGGTAAGGAGTTCTTC	CASSLGPMGLAGEGGKEFF
NA	TRBD1	TRBV18	TRBJ2-3	TGTGCCAGCTCCCGGACAGGGGCTGACGCAGATACGCAGTATTTT	CASSRTGADADTQYF